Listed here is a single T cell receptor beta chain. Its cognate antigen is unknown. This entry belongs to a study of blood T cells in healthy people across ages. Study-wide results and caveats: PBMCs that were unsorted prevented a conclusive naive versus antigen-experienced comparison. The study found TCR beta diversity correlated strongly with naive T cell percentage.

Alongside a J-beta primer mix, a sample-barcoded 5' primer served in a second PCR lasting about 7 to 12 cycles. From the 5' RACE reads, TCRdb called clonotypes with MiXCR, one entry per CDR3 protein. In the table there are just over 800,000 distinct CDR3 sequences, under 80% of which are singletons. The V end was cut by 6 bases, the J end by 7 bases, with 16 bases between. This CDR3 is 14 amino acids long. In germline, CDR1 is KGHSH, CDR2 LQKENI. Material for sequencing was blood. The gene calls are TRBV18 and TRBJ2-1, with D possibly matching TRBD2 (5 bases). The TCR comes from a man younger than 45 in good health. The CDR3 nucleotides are TGTGCCAGCTCTGCCGGGCCCGAGGGTAATGAGCAGTTCTTC. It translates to CASSAGPEGNEQFF.